The rows below give T cell receptor beta chains drawn from one sample of a study of T cells in Graves' hyperthyroidism and ophthalmopathy. One entry per CDR3 protein, called by TCRdb with MiXCR from the multiplex PCR reads. The sample has about 610,000 distinct CDR3 sequences; around 45% are singletons. The material sequenced was peripheral blood or thyroid tissue (not recorded which). These receptors were taken from a woman in her late teens or twenties with Graves' hyperthyroidism. The CDR3 runs from the conserved cysteine through the conserved F or W. Only part of the rows carry a size: once, few, many, or a class if the clone is expanded.

J: TRBJ1-5
V: TRBV12-3/TRBV12-4
size: -
CDR3: CATSRRPDGNQPQHF

J: TRBJ1-2
V: TRBV27
size: -
CDR3: CASSSREGLNYGYTF

J: TRBJ2-6
V: TRBV7-3
size: -
CDR3: CASRLAGTGANVLTF

J: TRBJ1-1
V: TRBV15
size: once
CDR3: CATSRDRGGNTEAFF

J: TRBJ2-2
V: TRBV7-9
size: -
CDR3: CASRYGTSGDDTGELFF

J: TRBJ2-7
V: TRBV29-1
size: -
CDR3: CSVLSRGDEQYF

J: TRBJ1-1
V: TRBV2
size: many
CDR3: CATGDRGLTEAFF

J: TRBJ1-5
V: TRBV12-3/TRBV12-4
size: many
CDR3: CASRNRLHSNQPQHF

J: TRBJ2-5
V: TRBV4-1
size: many
CDR3: CASSVTTGTQYF

J: TRBJ2-7
V: TRBV2
size: -
CDR3: CASSDLASGRGNEQYF

J: TRBJ2-5
V: TRBV7-8
size: -
CDR3: CASSYRGLAGFQETQYF

J: TRBJ2-7
V: TRBV10-3
size: few
CDR3: CATRTSDNEQYF

J: TRBJ1-2
V: TRBV20-1
size: many
CDR3: CSARTEYYGYTF